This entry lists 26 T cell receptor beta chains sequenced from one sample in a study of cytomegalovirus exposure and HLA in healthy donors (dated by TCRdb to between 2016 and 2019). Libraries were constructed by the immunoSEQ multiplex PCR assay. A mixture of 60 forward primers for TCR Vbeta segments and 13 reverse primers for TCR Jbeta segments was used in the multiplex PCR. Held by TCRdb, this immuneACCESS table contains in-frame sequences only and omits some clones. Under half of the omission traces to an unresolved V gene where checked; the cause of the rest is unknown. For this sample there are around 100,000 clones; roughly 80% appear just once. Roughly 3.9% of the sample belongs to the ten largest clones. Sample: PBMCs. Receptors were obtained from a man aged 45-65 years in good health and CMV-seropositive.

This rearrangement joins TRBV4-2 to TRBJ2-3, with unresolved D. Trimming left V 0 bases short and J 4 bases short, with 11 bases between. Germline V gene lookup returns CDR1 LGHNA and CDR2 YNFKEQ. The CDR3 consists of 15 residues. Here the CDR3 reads CASSQDSGTSDTQYF. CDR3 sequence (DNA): TGTGCCAGCAGCCAAGATTCGGGTACCTCAGATACGCAGTATTTT.

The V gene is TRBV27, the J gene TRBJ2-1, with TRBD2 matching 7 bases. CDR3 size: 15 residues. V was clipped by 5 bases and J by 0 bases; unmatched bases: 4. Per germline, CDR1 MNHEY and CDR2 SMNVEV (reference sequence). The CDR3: CASSRGGPSYNEQFF. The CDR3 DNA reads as TGTGCCAGCAGTCGCGGGGGACCCTCCTACAATGAGCAGTTCTTC.

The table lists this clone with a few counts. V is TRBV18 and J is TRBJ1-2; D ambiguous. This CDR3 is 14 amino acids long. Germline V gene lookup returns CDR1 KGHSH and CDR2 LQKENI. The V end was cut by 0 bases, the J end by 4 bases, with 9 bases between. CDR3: CASSPPLEGYGYTF. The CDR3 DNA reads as TGTGCCAGCTCACCACCGTTGGAGGGCTATGGCTACACCTTC.

The CDR3 DNA is TGTGCCAGCAGTTTAGAGGGTGCGGCCTACAATGAGCAGTTCTTC. Its translation: CASSLEGAAYNEQFF. V gene TRBV27 combines with J gene TRBJ2-1; maybe TRBD2 (5 bases). The CDR3 runs to 15 residues. The V gene's germline CDR1 is MNHEY and CDR2 SMNVEV (reference sequence). Trimming stripped 2 bases from V and 2 bases from J, with 10 bases between.

The chain's CDR3 is CASSPGQNSNQPQHF. The CDR3, as DNA: TGTGCCAGCAGCCCCGGACAGAATAGCAATCAGCCCCAGCATTTT. This chain links TRBV6-5 with TRBJ1-5; tentatively, D is TRBD1 (6 bases). Germline V gene data show CDR1 as MNHEY and CDR2 as SVGAGI. The V gene lost 6 bases and the J gene lost 0 bases, with 12 bases spanning the gap. This CDR3 comprises 15 residues.

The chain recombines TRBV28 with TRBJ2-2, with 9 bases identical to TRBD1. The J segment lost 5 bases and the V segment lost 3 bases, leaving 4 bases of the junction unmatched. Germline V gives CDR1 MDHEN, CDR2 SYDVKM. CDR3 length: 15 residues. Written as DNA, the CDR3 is TGTGCCAGCAGTTTGGTACAGGGGGCAACCGGGGAGCTGTTTTTT. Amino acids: CASSLVQGATGELFF.

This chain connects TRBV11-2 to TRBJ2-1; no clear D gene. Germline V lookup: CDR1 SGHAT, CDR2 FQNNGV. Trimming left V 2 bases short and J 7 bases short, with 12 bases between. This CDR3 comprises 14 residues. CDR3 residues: CASSLIAPRNEQFF. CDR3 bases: TGTGCCAGCAGCTTAATCGCCCCGCGGAATGAGCAGTTCTTC.

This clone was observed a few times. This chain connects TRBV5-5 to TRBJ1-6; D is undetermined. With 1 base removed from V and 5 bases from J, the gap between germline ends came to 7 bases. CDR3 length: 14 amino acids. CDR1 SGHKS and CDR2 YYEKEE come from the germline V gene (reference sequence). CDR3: CASSLNSHNSPLHF. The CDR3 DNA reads TGTGCCAGCAGCTTGAACAGTCATAATTCACCCCTCCACTTT.

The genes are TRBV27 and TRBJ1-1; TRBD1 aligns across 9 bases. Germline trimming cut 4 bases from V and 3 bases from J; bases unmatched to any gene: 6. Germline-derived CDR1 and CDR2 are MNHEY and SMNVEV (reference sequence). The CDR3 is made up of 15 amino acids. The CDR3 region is CASSSPGQGYTEAFF. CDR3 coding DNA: TGTGCCAGCAGTTCACCGGGACAGGGATACACTGAAGCTTTCTTT.

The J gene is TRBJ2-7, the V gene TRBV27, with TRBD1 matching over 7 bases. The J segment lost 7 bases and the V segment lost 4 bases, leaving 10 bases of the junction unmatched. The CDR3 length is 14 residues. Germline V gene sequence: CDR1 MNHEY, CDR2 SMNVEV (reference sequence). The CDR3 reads CASSSNRGPGEQYF. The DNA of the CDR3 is TGTGCCAGCAGTTCGAACAGGGGCCCGGGGGAGCAGTACTTC.

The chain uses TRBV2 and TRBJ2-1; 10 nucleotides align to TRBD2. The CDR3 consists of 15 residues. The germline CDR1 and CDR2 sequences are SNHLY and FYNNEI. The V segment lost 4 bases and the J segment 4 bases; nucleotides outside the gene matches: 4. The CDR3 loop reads CASSVAGGRYNEQFF. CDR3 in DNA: TGTGCCAGCAGTGTAGCGGGAGGACGATACAATGAGCAGTTCTTC.

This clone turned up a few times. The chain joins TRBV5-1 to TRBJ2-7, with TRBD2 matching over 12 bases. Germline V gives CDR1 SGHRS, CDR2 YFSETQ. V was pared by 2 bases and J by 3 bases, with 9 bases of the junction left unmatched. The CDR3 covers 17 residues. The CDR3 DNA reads TGCGCCAGCAGCTTAACTAGCGGGAGGCGGGGAATCTACGAGCAGTACTTC. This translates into CASSLTSGRRGIYEQYF.

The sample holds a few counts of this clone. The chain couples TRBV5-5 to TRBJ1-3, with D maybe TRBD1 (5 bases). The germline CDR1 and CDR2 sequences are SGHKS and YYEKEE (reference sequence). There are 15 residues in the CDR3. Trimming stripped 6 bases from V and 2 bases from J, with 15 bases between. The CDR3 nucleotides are TGTGCCAGCATGCTCCAGGCGGACACTGGAAACACCATATATTTT. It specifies CASMLQADTGNTIYF.

The CDR3 nucleotides are TGTGCCTGGAGGGAGGGACAGGGCGGCTATGGCTACACCTTC. This encodes CAWREGQGGYGYTF. This sequence joins TRBV30 and TRBJ1-2; 9 bases match TRBD1. J was trimmed by 4 bases and V by 3 bases; bases with no gene match: 6. Looked up from germline, CDR1 is GTSNPN and CDR2 is SVGIG (reference sequence). This CDR3 comprises 14 residues.

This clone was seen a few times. CDR3 amino acids: CASSSGLAGAVIDTQYF. The CDR3 DNA sequence: TGCGCCAGCAGCTCGGGACTAGCGGGAGCGGTTATAGATACGCAGTATTTT. The V and J genes are TRBV5-1 and TRBJ2-3, with TRBD2 matching 14 bases. Unmatched junction bases numbered 8, after V lost 3 bases and J lost 5 bases. The CDR3 has 17 residues. CDR1 and CDR2 (germline): SGHRS, YFSETQ.

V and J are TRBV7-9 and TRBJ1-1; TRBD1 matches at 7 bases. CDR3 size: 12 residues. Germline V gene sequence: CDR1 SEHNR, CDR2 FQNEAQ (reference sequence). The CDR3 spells CATGQMNTEAFF. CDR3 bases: TGTGCGACGGGACAGATGAACACTGAAGCTTTCTTT.

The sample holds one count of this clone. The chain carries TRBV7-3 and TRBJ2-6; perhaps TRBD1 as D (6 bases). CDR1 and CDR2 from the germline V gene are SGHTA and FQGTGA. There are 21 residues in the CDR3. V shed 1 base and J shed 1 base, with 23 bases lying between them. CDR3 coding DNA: TGTGCCAGCAGCTTAAGGGGCCTCGATCGGACAGCTACTTCTGGGGCCAACGTCCTGACTTTC. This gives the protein CASSLRGLDRTATSGANVLTF.

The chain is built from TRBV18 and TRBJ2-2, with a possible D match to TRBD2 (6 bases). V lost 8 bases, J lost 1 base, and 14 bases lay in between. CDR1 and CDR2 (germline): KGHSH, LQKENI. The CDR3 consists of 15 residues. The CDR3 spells CASPSSDQNTGELFF. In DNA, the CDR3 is TGTGCCAGCCCGTCTAGCGACCAGAACACCGGGGAGCTGTTTTTT.

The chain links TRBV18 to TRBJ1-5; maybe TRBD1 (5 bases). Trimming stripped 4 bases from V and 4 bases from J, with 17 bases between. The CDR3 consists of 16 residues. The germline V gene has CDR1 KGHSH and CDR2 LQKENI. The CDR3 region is CASSQEDTGLNQPQHF. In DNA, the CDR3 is TGTGCCAGCTCACAAGAAGATACAGGACTAAATCAGCCCCAGCATTTT.

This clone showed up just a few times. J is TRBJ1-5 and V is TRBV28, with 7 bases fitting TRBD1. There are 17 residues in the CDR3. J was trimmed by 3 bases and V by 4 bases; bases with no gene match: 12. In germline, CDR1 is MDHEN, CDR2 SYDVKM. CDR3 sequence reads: CASSSPRGHRDNQPQHF. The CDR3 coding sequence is TGTGCCAGCAGTTCCCCGAGGGGGCATCGAGACAATCAGCCCCAGCATTTT.

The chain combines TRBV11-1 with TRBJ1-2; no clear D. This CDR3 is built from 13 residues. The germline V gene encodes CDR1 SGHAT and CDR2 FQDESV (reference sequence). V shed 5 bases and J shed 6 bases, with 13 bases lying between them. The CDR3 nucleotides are TGTGCCAGCAGCCCAATCCGGTTGGATGGCTACACCTTC. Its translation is CASSPIRLDGYTF.

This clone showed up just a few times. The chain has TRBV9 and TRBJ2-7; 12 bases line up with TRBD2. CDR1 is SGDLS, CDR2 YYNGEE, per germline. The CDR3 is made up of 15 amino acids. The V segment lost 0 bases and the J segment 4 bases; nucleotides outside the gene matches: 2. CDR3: CASSVGTSGVYEQYF. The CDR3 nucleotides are TGTGCCAGCAGCGTAGGGACTAGCGGGGTTTACGAGCAGTACTTC.

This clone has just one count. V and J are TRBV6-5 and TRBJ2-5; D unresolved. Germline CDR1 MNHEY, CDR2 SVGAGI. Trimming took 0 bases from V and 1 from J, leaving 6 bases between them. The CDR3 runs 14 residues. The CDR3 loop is CASSYSKSQETQYF. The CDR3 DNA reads TGTGCCAGCAGTTACTCGAAGAGCCAAGAGACCCAGTACTTC.

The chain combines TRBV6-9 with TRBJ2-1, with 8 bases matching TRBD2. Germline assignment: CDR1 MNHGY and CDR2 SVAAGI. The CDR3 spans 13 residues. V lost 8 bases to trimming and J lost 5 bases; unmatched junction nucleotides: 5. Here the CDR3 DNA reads TGTGCCAGCGGGCCGGGGGGGCACAATGAGCAGTTCTTC. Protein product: CASGPGGHNEQFF.

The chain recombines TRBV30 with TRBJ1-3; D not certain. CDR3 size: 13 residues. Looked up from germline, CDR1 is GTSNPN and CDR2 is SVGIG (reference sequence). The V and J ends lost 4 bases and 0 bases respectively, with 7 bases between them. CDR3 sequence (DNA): TGTGCCTGGATATCTAGCTCTGGAAACACCATATATTTT. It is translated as CAWISSSGNTIYF.

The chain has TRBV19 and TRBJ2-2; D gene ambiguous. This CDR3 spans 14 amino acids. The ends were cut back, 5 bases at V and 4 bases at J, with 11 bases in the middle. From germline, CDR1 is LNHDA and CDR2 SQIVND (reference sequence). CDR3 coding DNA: TGTGCCAGTAGTCTCCCCCTAGGCACCGGGGAGCTGTTTTTT. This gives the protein CASSLPLGTGELFF.